This TCR beta chain comes out of a study of shared clonotypes between healthy human individuals. Study observations and caveats: Among donors, clonotype sharing was expected to be affected by sequencing depth.

The CDR3 is made up of 15 amino acids. CDR1 is MNHEY and CDR2 is SMNVEV in the germline V gene (reference sequence). V lost 6 bases and J lost 0, with 13 bases in between. Positive CCR7 selection of CD45RO-negative cells yielded the naive CD8 cells, and terminally differentiated effector memory CD45RA+ cells were excluded. Comment on this clone: Its specificity is unknown.

Original processing methods: Filtering differed, since immunoSEQ gave only junction sequences and no quality scores. Assay: immunoSEQ multiplex PCR; the TCRdb copy retains only in-frame clones and omits some. The V and J calls and clone size come from that table; D and trimming were worked out from the DNA. The data contain approximately 810,000 clones, roughly 92% of them singletons. This chain links TRBV27 with TRBJ2-3; D is unresolved. This receptor was identified in a man aged 25-45 years in good health. Sequencing was done on a sample of naive CD8+ T cells sorted from blood. CDR3 region: CASSPGSSSTDTQYF. The CDR3 DNA sequence: TGTGCCAGCAGCCCCGGGTCGTCTAGCACAGATACGCAGTATTTT.